Below, 29 T cell receptor beta chains from the same sample are listed, as sequenced in a study of CD8+ T cells in alopecia areata. RNA extraction was followed by reverse transcription into cDNA, which acted as the sequencing template. The repertoire was sequenced with immunoSEQ multiplex PCR; TCRdb's copy has only in-frame clones and lacks some. Among roughly 140,000 clones listed, about 51% were seen once. The sample here was CD8+ T cells sorted from blood, taken at week 0. These receptors originate from a human donor with alopecia areata.

The gene calls are TRBV7-2 and TRBJ2-5, with D hard to call. Deletions cut 3 bases from V and 2 bases from J, with 7 bases between. The length of the CDR3 is 13 residues. Germline CDR1 reads SGHTA; CDR2 reads FQGNSA. CDR3 in amino acids: CASSFTLQETQYF. The CDR3 DNA reads as TGTGCCAGCAGCTTCACCCTACAAGAGACCCAGTACTTC.

This clone occurred a few times. The chain links TRBV29-1 to TRBJ2-2, with D hard to call. V was shortened by 4 bases and J by 1 base, with 4 bases between the two germline ends. This CDR3 contains 12 residues. Per the germline V gene, CDR1 is SQVTM and CDR2 is ANQGSEA. CDR3 bases: TGCAGCGTTGGTGAGAACACCGGGGAGCTGTTTTTT. Encoded protein: CSVGENTGELFF.

V usage is TRBV25-1 and J usage is TRBJ2-5; the D gene is possibly TRBD2 (6 bases). CDR1 MGHDK and CDR2 SYGVNS come from the germline V gene. V lost 3 bases, J lost 2 bases, and 13 bases lay in between. The CDR3 extends over 15 amino acids. The CDR3 DNA sequence: TGTGCCAGCAGTGACGTGACTAGTAGACAAGAGACCCAGTACTTC. The encoded protein is CASSDVTSRQETQYF.

The chain is built from TRBV4-3 and TRBJ1-1; TRBD1 might be the D (6 bases). V was trimmed by 1 base and J by 7 bases, leaving 13 bases between them. CDR3 size: 14 residues. The germline V gene encodes CDR1 LGHNA and CDR2 YSLEER. CDR3 sequence (DNA): TGCGCCAGCAGCCAAGCCCGGGGGGCGGGTGAAGCTTTCTTT. It encodes CASSQARGAGEAFF.

The chain carries TRBV27 and TRBJ2-7; D perhaps matches TRBD1 (6 bases). CDR3 size: 16 residues. CDR1 and CDR2 from the germline V gene are MNHEY and SMNVEV (reference sequence). The V and J ends lost 2 bases and 7 bases respectively, with 21 bases between them. The CDR3 DNA follows: TGTGCCAGCAGTTTAAGTAGCCCAGCAGGGGCGGGTGAGCAGTACTTC. As protein: CASSLSSPAGAGEQYF.

The V and J genes are TRBV9 and TRBJ2-2; possible D gene TRBD1, 6 bases. CDR1 is SGDLS, CDR2 YYNGEE, per germline. The V and J ends lost 7 bases and 5 bases respectively, with 9 bases between them. The CDR3 is made up of 12 amino acids. The CDR3 DNA is TGTGCCAGCGGTACAGGGACCGGGGAGCTGTTTTTT. Its translation is CASGTGTGELFF.

In its sample, this clone was seen once. The CDR3 DNA is TGTGCCAGCTCAGCCTACGCGGGGGGACAAGAGACCCAGTACTTC. Translation: CASSAYAGGQETQYF. The chain has TRBV18 and TRBJ2-5; TRBD2 matches 8 bases. The CDR3 sequence is 15 residues long. Germline lookup yields CDR1 KGHSH and CDR2 LQKENI. V shed 5 bases, J shed 2 bases, and the junction held 7 bases outside the gene matches.

This chain uses TRBV4-1 with TRBJ2-3; D is unresolved. The CDR3 runs 14 residues. V was pared by 3 bases and J by 0 bases, with 7 bases between. Germline CDR1 and CDR2: MGHRA and YSYEKL. The CDR3 DNA reads as TGCGCCAGCAGCCAGTTGGGAAGCACAGATACGCAGTATTTT. Protein: CASSQLGSTDTQYF.

This rearrangement joins TRBV30 to TRBJ1-1; D remains ambiguous. Trimming removed 1 base from V and 6 bases from J, with 9 bases in between. From germline, CDR1 is GTSNPN and CDR2 SVGIG (reference sequence). The CDR3 is made up of 12 amino acids. The CDR3 here is CAWSAGVAEAFF. The CDR3 DNA follows: TGTGCCTGGAGTGCCGGAGTAGCTGAAGCTTTCTTT.

This chain links TRBV15 with TRBJ2-7, with D unclear. Germline V lookup: CDR1 LNHNV, CDR2 YYDKDF (reference sequence). The CDR3 sequence is 15 residues long. Deletions cut 0 bases from V and 5 bases from J, with 14 bases between. CDR3 bases: TGTGCCACCAGCAGAGATCGCGGCCCCACCGACGAGCAGTACTTC. Encoded protein: CATSRDRGPTDEQYF.

The chain recombines TRBV29-1 with TRBJ2-7, with D maybe TRBD1 (6 bases). Between the trimmed V and J ends, which lost 6 bases and 4 bases, there was a span of 16 bases. The CDR3 length is 13 residues. CDR1 is SQVTM and CDR2 is ANQGSEA in the germline V gene. The CDR3 bases are TGCAGCGTGAGGGCCAGGGGAGTGTACGAGCAGTACTTC. The encoded protein is CSVRARGVYEQYF.

The chain recombines TRBV4-3 with TRBJ1-2, with D tentatively TRBD1 (5 bases). Trimming pared 0 bases from V and 4 bases from J, leaving 15 bases between. This CDR3 has 16 amino acids. CDR1 and CDR2 (germline): LGHNA, YSLEER. The CDR3 DNA is TGCGCCAGCAGCCAAGATCCCACGGGGGTTGCCTATGGCTACACCTTC. It translates to CASSQDPTGVAYGYTF.

This chain uses TRBV7-8 with TRBJ2-5; 7 bases fit TRBD1. V was clipped by 3 bases and J by 3 bases; unmatched bases: 4. The germline V gene encodes CDR1 SGHVS and CDR2 FQNEAQ. The CDR3 spans 14 residues. CDR3 sequence reads: CASSFNTGEETQYF. In nucleotides, the CDR3 is TGTGCCAGCAGCTTCAATACAGGGGAAGAGACCCAGTACTTC.

This clone was found once. This rearrangement joins TRBV4-3 to TRBJ2-7, with a possible D match to TRBD2 (5 bases). CDR3 size: 15 residues. V was shortened by 0 bases and J by 7 bases, with 16 bases between the two germline ends. Germline V gene sequence: CDR1 LGHNA, CDR2 YSLEER. CDR3 DNA sequence: TGCGCCAGCAGCCAAGATCGGGCAGGCCGGAGGGAGCAGTACTTC. Protein: CASSQDRAGRREQYF.

The rearrangement links TRBV30 to TRBJ1-2, with D hard to call. The CDR3 is 10 residues long. The germline gives CDR1 GTSNPN, CDR2 SVGIG (reference sequence). Trimming shortened V by 7 bases and J by 6 bases, and 9 bases separated the two germline ends. The DNA of the CDR3 is TGTGCCTCGAGCGCCAATGGCTACACCTTC. As protein: CASSANGYTF.

This chain connects TRBV27 to TRBJ1-1, with a possible D match to TRBD1 (6 bases). This CDR3 has 14 amino acids. The germline V gene has CDR1 MNHEY and CDR2 SMNVEV (reference sequence). V was trimmed by 4 bases and J by 1 base, leaving 10 bases between them. This CDR3 is CASSSGQPNTEAFF. The CDR3 region has the DNA TGTGCCAGCAGTTCAGGACAGCCGAACACTGAAGCTTTCTTT.

This clone came up once. The chain is built from TRBV30 and TRBJ2-3, with D hard to call. The ends were cut back, 0 bases at V and 0 bases at J, with 10 bases in the middle. CDR3 length equals 15 residues. Per germline, CDR1 GTSNPN and CDR2 SVGIG (reference sequence). CDR3 nucleotides: TGTGCCTGGAGTGTTACTACCCCTAGCACAGATACGCAGTATTTT. It translates to CAWSVTTPSTDTQYF.

The rearrangement joins TRBV29-1 to TRBJ2-7; 7 bases agree with TRBD1. The CDR3 has 16 residues. V gave up 1 base and J gave up 1 base; unmatched junction bases: 10. Germline CDR1 and CDR2: SQVTM and ANQGSEA. Here the CDR3 DNA reads TGCAGCGTTGAAGGTGGGGACAGTGGGTTATCCTACGAGCAGTACTTC. Its protein is CSVEGGDSGLSYEQYF.

The chain employs TRBV4-3 and TRBJ1-1; D gene uncertain. Germline V gene sequence: CDR1 LGHNA, CDR2 YSLEER. Trimming shortened V by 1 base and J by 1 base, and 10 bases separated the two germline ends. The CDR3 totals 15 residues. CDR3 coding DNA: TGCGCCAGCAGCCAAGGCGTTGGGTGGAACACTGAAGCTTTCTTT. As protein: CASSQGVGWNTEAFF.

The chain couples TRBV7-9 to TRBJ2-1, with 10 bases fitting TRBD2. This CDR3 region has 15 residues. Per the germline V gene, CDR1 is SEHNR and CDR2 is FQNEAQ (reference sequence). V shed 5 bases and J 8 bases; nucleotides not matched to a gene: 9. The CDR3 nucleotides read TGTGCCAGCAGCGCCCGCTGGCTAGCGGGGGATGAGCAGTTCTTC. It encodes CASSARWLAGDEQFF.

The chain couples TRBV30 to TRBJ2-5; no definite D call. V dropped 1 base and J dropped 0 bases, with 12 bases sitting between them. Germline CDR1 GTSNPN, CDR2 SVGIG (reference sequence). The CDR3 has 15 amino acids. DNA of the CDR3: TGTGCCTGGAGTGCTTGGGATGGCCACCAAGAGACCCAGTACTTC. Translation: CAWSAWDGHQETQYF.

This clone was seen once. The genes are TRBV5-4 and TRBJ2-2, with D unresolved. V was trimmed by 2 bases and J by 9 bases, leaving 8 bases between them. The CDR3 extends over 12 amino acids. Germline assignment: CDR1 SGHNT and CDR2 YYREEE (reference sequence). The CDR3, as DNA: TGTGCCAGCAGCTTCCAAACCAGGGAGCTGTTTTTT. It encodes CASSFQTRELFF.

V usage is TRBV7-9 and J usage is TRBJ1-6; D is unresolved. This CDR3 is 13 amino acids long. The V end lost 5 bases, the J end lost 6 bases, and 8 bases lay between the germline ends. Germline V CDR1 and CDR2: SEHNR, FQNEAQ (reference sequence). For the CDR3, the DNA is TGTGCCAGCAGCGCTAAGACTAATTCACCCCTCCACTTT. Residues: CASSAKTNSPLHF.

The chain uses TRBV2 and TRBJ1-4; D unclear. In germline, CDR1 is SNHLY, CDR2 FYNNEI. Trimming pared 3 bases from V and 5 bases from J, leaving 13 bases between. The CDR3 is 15 residues long. The CDR3 bases are TGTGCCAGCAGTGACTTCGAGCACTCCAATGAAAAACTGTTTTTT. Amino acid sequence: CASSDFEHSNEKLFF.

This clone was observed a handful of times. Germline and junction disagree at one end, which may indicate a read error. V gene TRBV27 combines with J gene TRBJ2-7; D possibly corresponds to TRBD2 (5 bases). The germline gives CDR1 MNHEY, CDR2 SMNVEV (reference sequence). The CDR3 length is 11 residues. The CDR3 nucleotides read TGTGCCAGCAGTTTAGCTGGGGAGCGGTACTTC. It translates to CASSLAGERYF.

In the case of this clone: The sample has other DNA sequences that encode this CDR3 too. The CDR3 sequence: CASSLGRGGNQPQHF. As DNA, the CDR3 is TGTGCCAGCAGCTTAGGCCGGGGGGGCAATCAGCCCCAGCATTTT. The rearrangement links TRBV13 to TRBJ1-5; maybe TRBD1 (5 bases). Germline V CDR1 and CDR2: PRHDT, FYEKMQ (reference sequence). Deletions cut 0 bases from V and 2 bases from J, with 8 bases between. The CDR3 extends over 15 amino acids. Using reference TRBV13 and TRBJ1-5 for the parts outside the CDR3, the full variable domain is AAGVIQSPRHLIKEKRETATLKCYPIPRHDTVYWYQQGPGQDPQFLISFYEKMQSDKGSIPDRFSAQQFSDYHSELNMSSLELGDSALYFCASSLGRGGNQPQHFGDGTRLSIL.

The chain carries TRBV7-9 and TRBJ2-7; tentative D call: TRBD2 (5 bases). The germline V gene has CDR1 SEHNR and CDR2 FQNEAQ (reference sequence). The CDR3 totals 12 residues. Deletions cut 7 bases from V and 2 bases from J, with 9 bases between. The CDR3: CASTGTAYEQYF. The CDR3 DNA follows: TGTGCCAGCACGGGAACTGCCTACGAGCAGTACTTC.

This chain links TRBV30 with TRBJ2-2; 9 nucleotides match TRBD1. The germline V gene has CDR1 GTSNPN and CDR2 SVGIG (reference sequence). There are 14 residues in the CDR3. V lost 4 bases and J lost 4; bases outside the gene matches: 4. CDR3 amino acids: CAWTNRGLTGELFF. CDR3 sequence (DNA): TGTGCCTGGACTAACAGGGGGCTCACCGGGGAGCTGTTTTTT.

The genes are TRBV7-9 and TRBJ1-1; D is uncertain. The CDR3 runs to 11 residues. The germline V and J ends were trimmed by 6 bases and 10 bases, with 12 bases remaining between them. CDR1 is SEHNR, CDR2 FQNEAQ, per germline (reference sequence). The CDR3 DNA reads TGTGCCAGCAGGACCGCGACGGGAGCTTTCTTT. Residues: CASRTATGAFF.